This T cell receptor beta chain was recovered during a study of shared clonotypes between healthy human individuals. Germline CDR1 and CDR2: GTSNPN and SVGIG (reference sequence). Trimming shortened V by 4 bases and J by 7 bases, and 16 bases separated the two germline ends. CDR3 size: 13 residues. Study-level findings and limits: Generation probabilities of non-shared clonotypes were lower (relative to those shared by all four donors).

Study processing details: Filtering of immunoSEQ junctional sequences could not match full-length read filtering. Only in-frame clones appear in the TCRdb table, and some are missing; sequencing was by immunoSEQ multiplex PCR. The D gene and trimming were derived from the DNA, and the V and J assignments and clone size from that table. Of hundreds of thousands of clones listed, about three quarters are singletons. A remark on this clone: Its matching antigen is unknown.

Sequencing was done on a sample of memory CD4+ T cells sorted from blood. Subset given: CD45RA-negative fraction. This chain links TRBV30 with TRBJ1-2, with D unresolved. The source of this sequence is a woman in her 30s in good health. The CDR3 DNA reads TGTGCCTGGACCCTCTCGTCCCCTATTGGCTACACCTTC. Residues: CAWTLSSPIGYTF. The full variable domain, rest sourced from reference TRBV30 and TRBJ1-2, is SQTIHQWPATLVQPVGSPLSLECTVEGTSNPNLYWYRQAAGRGLQLLFYSVGIGQISSEVPQNLSASRPQDRQFILSSKKLLLSDSGFYLCAWTLSSPIGYTFGSGTRLTVV.